These 2 T cell receptor beta chains originate from one sample sequenced in a study of regulatory T cells in long-lasting Graves disease. Time point described: newly diagnosed GD, antithyroid drugs for less than 3 months. PBMC-extracted RNA yielded the TCR library. Construction of TCR beta libraries relied on iRepertoire HTBI primers and on Arm-PCR targeting CDR3 regions. TCRdb passed the multiplex PCR reads through MiXCR, listing each CDR3 protein once. The table has approximately 390,000 distinct CDR3 sequences, roughly 17% seen once; the top ten hold around 20%. This sample was also put to use in a study of T cells in Graves' hyperthyroidism and ophthalmopathy.

The sequenced sample was peripheral blood mononuclear cells (PBMCs), obtained at new diagnosis, from a patient treated with antithyroid drugs. The receptors stem from a woman between 18 and 29 years old with Graves disease.

This clonotype was recorded once. The germline gene is not matched at one end of the junction; a read error may be the cause. The chain employs TRBV18 and TRBJ2-2; D is possibly TRBD1 or TRBD2 (6 bases each). The CDR3 consists of 15 residues. Per germline, CDR1 KGHSH and CDR2 LQKENI. The CDR3 nucleotides are TGTGCCAGCTCACGAGGGGGAGGCGGCACCGGGGAGCCGTTTTTT. Its translation: CASSRGGGGTGEPFF. Based on the CDR3 plus reference TRBV18 and TRBJ2-2, the full variable domain is NAGVMQNPRHLVRRRGQEARLRCSPMKGHSHVYWYRQLPEEGLKFMVYLQKENIIDESGMPKERFSAEFPKEGPSILRIQQVVRGDSAAYFCASSRGGGGTGEPFFGEGSRLTVL.

The sample holds many counts of this clonotype. The chain carries TRBV9 and TRBJ2-1; D is uncertain. This CDR3 has 14 residues. From germline, CDR1 is SGDLS and CDR2 YYNGEE. Between the trimmed V and J ends, which lost 0 bases and 8 bases, there was a span of 12 bases. The CDR3 bases are TGTGCCAGCAGCGTAGGATACGGACGGGATGAGCAGTTCTTC. Translated, it gives CASSVGYGRDEQFF.